A selection of T cell receptor beta chains follows, all from one sample in a study of T and B cells in COVID-19 patients. TCRdb ran MiXCR on the multiplex PCR reads and lists one entry per CDR3 protein. The table lists around 8,400 distinct CDR3 sequences, about 28% of them singletons, with roughly 5% in the top ten. The sample was blood. These TCRs come from a human donor who had recovered from COVID-19. Each CDR3 is given with its conserved first and last residue. The order of the fields is J gene, V gene, D gene, clone size, CDR3 DNA, CDR3 protein. A D gene is named only where the DNA matches it firmly. Clone sizes are given selectively: once, few, many, or a class where the clone is expanded.

TRBJ1-6 TRBV6-5 TRBD1 medium-sized TGTGCCAGCGGACGACAGGGGGAAAATTCACCCCTCCACTTT CASGRQGENSPLHF
TRBJ2-1 TRBV6-4 TRBD1 few TGTGCCAGCAGTCGGGCACAGGGGGCCCCAGACAATGAGCAGTTCTTC CASSRAQGAPDNEQFF
TRBJ1-3 TRBV4-3 TRBD1 - TGTGCCAGCAGCCCCGGGACAGCCTATGGAAACACCATATATTTT CASSPGTAYGNTIYF
TRBJ1-2 TRBV18 TRBD1 - TGTGCCAGCTCATTACAGGGGGCGGCGGACTATGGCTACACCTTC CASSLQGAADYGYTF
TRBJ2-1 TRBV27 - medium-sized TGTGCCACCCTCAGCGATTCCTCCTACAATGAGCAGTTCTTC CATLSDSSYNEQFF
TRBJ1-5 TRBV4-2 - - TGTGCCAGCAGCCACGAGGCAGGCGGCAATCAGCCCCAGCATTTT CASSHEAGGNQPQHF
TRBJ2-7 TRBV6-5 TRBD2 medium-sized TGTGCCAGCAGTTACCGGGCTAGCGGGGGATACGAGCAGTACTTC CASSYRASGGYEQYF
TRBJ1-2 TRBV5-6 - few TGTGCCAGCAACGCGGCCAGGGGATGGCACTATGGCTACACCTTC CASNAARGWHYGYTF
TRBJ1-4 TRBV19 - medium-sized TGTGCCAGTAGTATTGGGGGGACTAATGAAAAACTGTTTTTT CASSIGGTNEKLFF
TRBJ2-5 TRBV12-3/TRBV12-4 TRBD2 few TGTGCCTGGGGAGGGATCCTACAAGAGACCCAGTACTTC CAWGGILQETQYF
TRBJ1-1 TRBV6-5 - - TGTGCCAGCAGTTATTCCCGGCTAAGGGGTGGTACTGAAGCTTTCTTT CASSYSRLRGGTEAFF
TRBJ1-6 TRBV5-5 - few TGTGCCAGCAGCTTGTCCGTTAATTCACCCCTCCACTTT CASSLSVNSPLHF
TRBJ1-2 TRBV5-4 TRBD1 many TGTGCCAGCAGCGACCCGGGACAGGGGAATGGCTACACCTTC CASSDPGQGNGYTF